The clone carrying this T cell receptor beta chain was counted at least ten times. The antigen is not known. This CDR3 is 16 amino acids long. V shed 1 base, J shed 5 bases, and the junction held 8 bases outside the gene matches. The germline CDR1 and CDR2 sequences are SGHDT and YYEEEE. The data are from a study of identical twins. Regarding the study as a whole: Twins' excess sharing was less marked for out-of-frame beta sequences. Those out-of-frame alpha sequences shared by twins showed an excess of low generation probability. Models predicted less out-of-frame TCR alpha sharing in monozygotic twins than was found.

TCRdb reprocessed the 5' RACE reads with MiXCR, giving one entry per CDR3 protein. The data hold 640,000 or so distinct CDR3 sequences, with over 5% observed a single time. Sequencing used naive T cells sorted from blood. The TCR sequence derives from a young man in good health. V gene TRBV5-6 combines with J gene TRBJ2-1; 8 bases are shared with TRBD1. The CDR3 here is CASSLSWTGTHNEQFF. The CDR3 DNA reads as TGTGCCAGCAGCTTGTCTTGGACAGGGACCCACAATGAGCAGTTCTTC.